The rows below give T cell receptor beta chains drawn from one sample of a study of blood T cell repertoires in COVID-19. Profiling relied on immunoSEQ multiplex PCR, and the TCRdb table lists in-frame clones only, not all of them. This sample has fewer than 250,000 clones, with 87% found just once. What was sequenced was PBMCs or T cells enriched from blood (not recorded which). The receptors come from a woman aged 25-40 years with acute COVID-19. Both conserved end residues are part of each CDR3. The D gene is left open where the match is weak. The size of a clone is reported for some rows only, either as once, few or many, or as a class for expanded clones.

D gene	J gene	clone size	V gene	CDR3 protein	CDR3 DNA
TRBD1	TRBJ1-6	NA	TRBV2	CASSEADLGQGDDYNSPLHF	TGTGCCAGCAGTGAAGCGGATTTGGGACAGGGTGACGACTATAATTCACCCCTCCACTTT
TRBD1	TRBJ1-2	NA	TRBV11-2	CASSSGQANYGYTF	TGTGCCAGCAGCTCGGGACAGGCAAACTATGGCTACACCTTC
NA	TRBJ2-1	NA	TRBV27	CASSFGLSDEQFF	TGTGCCAGCAGTTTCGGGTTGAGTGATGAGCAGTTCTTC
NA	TRBJ1-1	NA	TRBV4-1	CASSQQASTEAFF	TGCGCCAGCAGCCAACAGGCGTCCACTGAAGCTTTCTTT
NA	TRBJ1-5	once	TRBV7-2	CASSLALGFQHF	TGTGCCAGCAGCTTAGCGCTAGGTTTCCAGCATTTT
NA	TRBJ1-1	once	TRBV19	CASNGGGTEAFF	TGTGCCAGTAACGGCGGGGGGACTGAAGCTTTCTTT
TRBD1	TRBJ1-2	NA	TRBV6-1	CASSGIQGAKEYGYTF	TGTGCCAGCAGTGGTATACAGGGGGCTAAAGAGTATGGCTACACCTTC
NA	TRBJ2-5	NA	TRBV6-5	CASSRTRTEETQYF	TGTGCCAGCAGTAGAACCCGGACAGAAGAGACCCAGTACTTC
TRBD1	TRBJ2-7	NA	TRBV24-1	CATSAGQGYEQYF	TGTGCCACCAGTGCGGGACAGGGCTACGAGCAGTACTTC
NA	TRBJ2-7	NA	TRBV27	CASSLSPQVYEQYF	TGTGCCAGCAGTTTATCCCCACAGGTCTACGAGCAGTACTTC
TRBD1	TRBJ1-1	NA	TRBV7-9	CASSLGTGAEAFF	TGTGCCAGCAGCTTAGGGACAGGGGCTGAAGCTTTCTTT
NA	TRBJ2-5	NA	TRBV10-3	CATRVRDKRETQYF	TGTGCCACCCGAGTCCGGGACAAAAGGGAGACCCAGTACTTC
NA	TRBJ1-2	once	TRBV6-1	CASSEVDRRGYTF	TGTGCCAGCAGTGAAGTTGACAGAAGGGGCTACACCTTC
NA	TRBJ1-2	NA	TRBV27	CASSPRGQRNYGYTF	TGTGCCAGCAGTCCCCGAGGACAGCGCAACTATGGCTACACCTTC
NA	TRBJ1-2	NA	TRBV4-1	CASSQETKGLRYGYTF	TGCGCCAGCAGCCAAGAGACGAAGGGGCTTAGGTATGGCTACACCTTC
NA	TRBJ2-7	NA	TRBV19	CASSIFLTGSSYEQYF	TGTGCCAGTAGTATTTTTTTGACAGGAAGCTCCTACGAGCAGTACTTC
TRBD1	TRBJ1-2	NA	TRBV12-5	CASGLEITGDYGYTF	TGTGCTAGTGGTTTGGAAATAACAGGGGACTATGGCTACACCTTC
TRBD1	TRBJ2-7	NA	TRBV19	CASSTRPGQVDEQYF	TGTGCCAGTAGTACAAGGCCGGGACAGGTTGACGAGCAGTACTTC
NA	TRBJ1-1	NA	TRBV27	CASRRGTNTEAFF	TGTGCCAGCAGAAGGGGAACTAACACTGAAGCTTTCTTT
NA	TRBJ2-5	NA	TRBV6-4	CASSVLGGTQETQYF	TGTGCCAGCAGTGTGCTGGGGGGGACACAAGAGACCCAGTACTTC
TRBD1	TRBJ1-6	NA	TRBV18	CASSPWTGGFNSPLHF	TGTGCCAGCTCACCCTGGACAGGGGGCTTCAATTCACCCCTCCACTTT
NA	TRBJ1-5	NA	TRBV7-9	CASSPRGGGNQPQHF	TGTGCCAGCAGCCCGCGAGGAGGCGGCAATCAGCCCCAGCATTTT
NA	TRBJ1-5	NA	TRBV19	CASSTTAYSNQPQHF	TGTGCCAGTAGTACCACCGCCTATAGCAATCAGCCCCAGCATTTT
NA	TRBJ2-5	NA	TRBV19	CASSINAGQETQYF	TGTGCCAGTAGTATTAACGCGGGACAAGAGACCCAGTACTTC
NA	TRBJ2-2	NA	TRBV5-6	CASSSDTLYTGELFF	TGTGCCAGCAGCTCCGACACGTTATACACCGGGGAGCTGTTTTTT
TRBD2	TRBJ2-7	once	TRBV4-3	CASSQGGVGDYEQYF	TGCGCCAGCAGCCAGGGGGGGGTCGGCGATTACGAGCAGTACTTC
NA	TRBJ2-5	NA	TRBV4-1	CASSPLGGRGEETQYF	TGCGCCAGCAGCCCCCTGGGGGGGCGGGGAGAAGAGACCCAGTACTTC
NA	TRBJ2-5	once	TRBV10-1	CASSEEWGGETQYF	TGCGCCAGCAGTGAGGAGTGGGGCGGAGAGACCCAGTACTTC
TRBD1	TRBJ1-2	once	TRBV30	CAWHDRDNYGYTF	TGTGCCTGGCATGACAGGGATAACTATGGCTACACCTTC
TRBD2	TRBJ2-1	NA	TRBV4-1	CASRLAGGNEQFF	TGCGCCAGCAGACTAGCGGGGGGCAATGAGCAGTTCTTC
NA	TRBJ1-4	few	TRBV15	CATSAGREEKLFF	TGTGCCACCAGCGCCGGACGGGAGGAAAAACTGTTTTTT
NA	TRBJ1-3	NA	TRBV11-3	CASSRSSGNTIYF	TGTGCCAGCAGCCGGAGCTCTGGAAACACCATATATTTT
NA	TRBJ1-1	NA	TRBV4-2	CASSQAMNTEAFF	TGTGCCAGCAGCCAAGCAATGAACACTGAAGCTTTCTTT
NA	TRBJ1-6	NA	TRBV27	CASSSRSSYNSPLHF	TGTGCCAGCAGTTCACGGAGCTCCTATAATTCACCCCTCCACTTT
TRBD2	TRBJ2-5	NA	TRBV7-8	CASSLVLAETQYF	TGTGCCAGCAGCTTAGTACTAGCGGAGACCCAGTACTTC
NA	TRBJ2-7	NA	TRBV5-5	CASQDSTYEQYF	TGTGCCAGTCAGGACAGCACCTACGAGCAGTACTTC
NA	TRBJ2-1	NA	TRBV7-2	CASSLPTGSRPAQEQFF	TGTGCCAGCAGCCTACCAACCGGTAGCCGGCCAGCCCAAGAGCAGTTCTTC
TRBD2	TRBJ2-3	NA	TRBV5-6	CASSFVGLAGITSTDTQYF	TGTGCCAGCAGCTTTGTTGGGCTAGCGGGGATCACTAGCACAGATACGCAGTATTTT
TRBD2	TRBJ2-7	NA	TRBV4-2	CASSQEKLAGGSSYEQYF	TGTGCCAGCAGCCAAGAGAAACTAGCGGGGGGATCCTCCTACGAGCAGTACTTC
NA	TRBJ1-5	NA	TRBV6-5	CASSQAFRQPQHF	TGTGCCAGCAGCCAAGCCTTCAGGCAGCCCCAGCATTTT
TRBD1	TRBJ1-2	NA	TRBV7-9	CASSLGGTAGYTF	TGTGCCAGCAGCTTAGGGGGGACAGCTGGCTACACCTTC
TRBD1	TRBJ1-5	NA	TRBV11-2	CASSSGTGDNQPQHF	TGTGCCAGCAGCTCCGGGACAGGGGACAATCAGCCCCAGCATTTT
NA	TRBJ1-1	NA	TRBV7-9	CASSRDRKRLNTEAFF	TGTGCCAGCAGCAGAGACAGAAAGAGGTTGAACACTGAAGCTTTCTTT
TRBD1	TRBJ2-3	NA	TRBV5-1	CASSLTGGADTQYF	TGCGCCAGCAGCTTAACAGGGGGCGCAGATACGCAGTATTTT
NA	TRBJ1-2	NA	TRBV5-4	CASSADQTAAWNGYTF	TGTGCCAGCAGCGCTGACCAGACAGCCGCGTGGAATGGCTACACCTTC
TRBD1	TRBJ1-1	NA	TRBV10-3	CAIRDAGQGTTEAFF	TGTGCCATCAGGGACGCGGGACAGGGTACCACTGAAGCTTTCTTT
TRBD1	TRBJ1-3	NA	TRBV5-1	CASSWTGPRGSGNTIYF	TGCGCCAGCAGTTGGACGGGCCCCAGGGGGTCAGGAAACACCATATATTTT
NA	TRBJ2-3	NA	TRBV11-3	CASSLGASTDTQYF	TGTGCCAGCAGCTTAGGGGCAAGCACAGATACGCAGTATTTT
TRBD1	TRBJ1-3	NA	TRBV7-8	CASSPDGQEGNTIYF	TGTGCCAGCAGCCCGGACGGACAGGAGGGAAACACCATATATTTT
NA	TRBJ2-7	NA	TRBV5-4	CASSSGPGASYEQYF	TGTGCCAGCAGTTCCGGCCCTGGGGCATCCTACGAGCAGTACTTC
NA	TRBJ1-1	few	TRBV7-2	CASRSTGQWTEAFF	TGTGCCAGCAGATCTACAGGGCAATGGACTGAAGCTTTCTTT
NA	TRBJ1-2	NA	TRBV7-2	CASSSSPLQGGYTF	TGTGCCAGCAGCTCCTCCCCCCTTCAGGGGGGCTACACCTTC
TRBD1	TRBJ2-2	NA	TRBV7-2	CASSFLGQSNTGELFF	TGTGCCAGCAGCTTCCTGGGACAGTCGAACACCGGGGAGCTGTTTTTT
NA	TRBJ1-4	NA	TRBV3-1/TRBV3-2	CASSQGIGAYNEKLFF	TGTGCCAGCAGCCAAGGGATAGGGGCCTATAATGAAAAACTGTTTTTT
TRBD1	TRBJ2-7	once	TRBV4-2	CASSQEGGQGDEQYF	TGTGCCAGCAGCCAAGAAGGGGGACAGGGTGACGAGCAGTACTTC